This T cell receptor (beta chain) was retrieved from a study of cytomegalovirus exposure and HLA in healthy donors. The count of this clone is one. Its target is not known. J was trimmed by 8 bases and V by 0 bases; bases with no gene match: 4. There are 15 residues in the CDR3. CDR1 is SGHRS and CDR2 is YFSETQ in the germline V gene. Study-wide results and caveats: Several of the most significant clusters appeared, in a later analysis, to be linked to common viral pathogens.

PCR involved 60 Vbeta and 13 Jbeta primers. Assay used: immunoSEQ multiplex PCR; TCRdb lists only in-frame clones, some missing. The top ten clones hold 6.5% to 8.5% of a sample with over 150,000 clones, about 80% of them seen once. The genes are TRBV5-1 and TRBJ1-6; 8 bases map to TRBD1. This TCR was sampled from a man aged 25 to 40 in good health and CMV-seropositive. Source material: PBMCs. CDR3 residues: CASSLGRGQDSPLHF. The CDR3 nucleotides are TGCGCCAGCAGCTTGGGCAGGGGACAGGATTCACCCCTCCACTTT.